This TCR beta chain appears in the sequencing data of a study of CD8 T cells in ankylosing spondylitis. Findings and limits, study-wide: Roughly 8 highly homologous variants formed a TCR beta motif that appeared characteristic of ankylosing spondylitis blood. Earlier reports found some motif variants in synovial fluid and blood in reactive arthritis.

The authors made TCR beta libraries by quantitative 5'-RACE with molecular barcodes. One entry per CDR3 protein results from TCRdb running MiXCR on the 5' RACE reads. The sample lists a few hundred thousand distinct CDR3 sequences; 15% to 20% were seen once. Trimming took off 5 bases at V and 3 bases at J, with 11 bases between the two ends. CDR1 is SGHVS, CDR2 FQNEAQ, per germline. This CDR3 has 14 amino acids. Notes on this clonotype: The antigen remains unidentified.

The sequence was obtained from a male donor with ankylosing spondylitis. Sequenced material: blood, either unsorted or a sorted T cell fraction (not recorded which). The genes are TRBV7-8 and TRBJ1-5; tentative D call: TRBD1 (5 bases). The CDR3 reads CASSKKGLNQPQHF. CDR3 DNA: TGTGCCAGCAGCAAAAAGGGACTCAATCAGCCCCAGCATTTT.